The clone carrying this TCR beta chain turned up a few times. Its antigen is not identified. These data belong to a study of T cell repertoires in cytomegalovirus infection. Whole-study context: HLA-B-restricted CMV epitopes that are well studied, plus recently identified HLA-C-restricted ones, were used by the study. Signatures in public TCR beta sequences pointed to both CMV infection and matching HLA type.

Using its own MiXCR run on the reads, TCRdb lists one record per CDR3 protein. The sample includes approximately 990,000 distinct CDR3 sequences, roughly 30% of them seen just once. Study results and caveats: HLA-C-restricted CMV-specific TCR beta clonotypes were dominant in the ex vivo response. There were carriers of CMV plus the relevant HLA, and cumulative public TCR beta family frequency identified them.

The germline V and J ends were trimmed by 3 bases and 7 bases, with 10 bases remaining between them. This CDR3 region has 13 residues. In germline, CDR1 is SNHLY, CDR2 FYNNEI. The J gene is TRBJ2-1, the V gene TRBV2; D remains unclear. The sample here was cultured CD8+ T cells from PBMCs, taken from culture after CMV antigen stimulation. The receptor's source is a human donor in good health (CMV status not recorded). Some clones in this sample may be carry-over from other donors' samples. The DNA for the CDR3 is TGTGCCAGCAGTGAGGCAAGGGCGAATGAGCAGTTCTTC. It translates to CASSEARANEQFF. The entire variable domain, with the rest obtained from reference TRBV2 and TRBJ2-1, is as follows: EPEVTQTPSHQVTQMGQEVILRCVPISNHLYFYWYRQILGQKVEFLVSFYNNEISEKSEIFDDQFSVERPDGSNFTLKIRSTKLEDSAMYFCASSEARANEQFFGPGTRLTVL.